This TCR beta chain is from a study of regulatory and conventional T cells in RAG deficiency. Regarding the study as a whole: Other subsets showed about 9-fold reductions, but Treg unique TCR beta sequences fell roughly 90-fold in these patients. Shannon entropy was markedly lower and Simpson indices higher in RAG-deficient patients than control T-cell subsets. Omenn patients showed >80% Treg-Tconv overlap and shorter CDR3 lengths.

CDR1 is SGHTA and CDR2 is FQGTGA in the germline V gene. The V gene end was trimmed by 5 bases and the J gene end by 8 bases; junction bases not matched to a gene: 11. There are 14 residues in the CDR3. Here immunoSEQ multiplex PCR was the method, and the copy in TCRdb shows in-frame clones only, minus some. The sample includes tens of thousands of clones, approximately 90% of them seen just once. Regulatory T cells were sorted from blood as CD4+ CD25-high CD127-low cells. Notes on this clone: Its antigen is not known.

These data were also filed under a second study, of regulatory T cells. From that second work: The PCR used 52 TRBV and 13 TRBJ primers. Patient repertoires had restricted TRB V-J pairs and skewed V and J usage, most in Tregs.

V usage is TRBV7-3 and J usage is TRBJ1-2; TRBD1 agrees at 7 bases. Sequencing was carried out using Tregs sorted from blood. The sequence derives from a human donor in good health. Written as DNA, the CDR3 is TGTGCCAGCAGCCCACCGGAGGGGGCGCGCGGCTACACCTTC. This codes for CASSPPEGARGYTF.